The next 11 T cell receptor beta chains were all read from a single sample in a study of T cell repertoires and HLA-DP antigens. Some clones are missing from TCRdb's copy, which holds only in-frame ones; the method was immunoSEQ multiplex PCR. Among over 100,000 clones listed, 80% to 95% were seen once. No antigen is known for these receptors. The sample consisted of CD4+ T cells from PBMCs. The receptors stem from a woman aged 18-35 years in good health and CMV-seronegative.

DNA for the CDR3: TGTGCCAGCAGCGCAAGACAGGTTAAGAACACTGAAGCTTTCTTT. It specifies CASSARQVKNTEAFF. V and J are TRBV7-2 and TRBJ1-1; a weak D match, TRBD1 (6 bases). The V and J ends lost 5 bases and 1 base respectively, with 14 bases between them. The CDR3 runs 15 residues. Germline loops: CDR1 SGHTA, CDR2 FQGNSA.

The chain employs TRBV6-5 and TRBJ2-7; a weak D match, TRBD1 (5 bases). V shed 0 bases and J shed 5 bases, with 11 bases lying between them. The CDR3 covers 14 residues. Per the germline V gene, CDR1 is MNHEY and CDR2 is SVGAGI. The CDR3 loop is CASSYSQGGNEQYV. In DNA form, the CDR3 reads TGTGCCAGCAGTTACTCTCAGGGTGGTAACGAGCAGTACGTC.

The chain couples TRBV19 to TRBJ2-1; TRBD2 agrees at 11 bases. Unmatched junction bases numbered 6, after V lost 1 base and J lost 4 bases. This CDR3 comprises 17 residues. Germline V lookup: CDR1 LNHDA, CDR2 SQIVND (reference sequence). CDR3 amino acids: CASSIVRLAGKYNEQFF. The CDR3 DNA reads as TGTGCCAGTAGTATAGTGCGACTAGCGGGGAAATACAATGAGCAGTTCTTC.

The sample holds one count of this clone. Other DNA sequences within the sample encode an identical CDR3. V gene TRBV2 combines with J gene TRBJ1-1, with a tentative D call TRBD1 (6 bases). The germline V gene has CDR1 SNHLY and CDR2 FYNNEI. The germline V and J ends were trimmed by 6 bases and 1 base, with 9 bases remaining between them. CDR3 length equals 13 residues. In DNA, the CDR3 is TGTGCCAGCAGCGAACAGGGGAACACTGAAGCTTTCTTT. It yields the protein CASSEQGNTEAFF.

The genes are TRBV5-4 and TRBJ2-6; D may be TRBD1 or TRBD2 (5 bases each). The ends were cut back, 4 bases at V and 0 bases at J, with 14 bases in the middle. The germline V gene encodes CDR1 SGHNT and CDR2 YYREEE (reference sequence). The CDR3 has 17 amino acids. In DNA, the CDR3 is TGTGCCAGCAGCCCGGGGCGGGTCAGCTCTGGGGCCAACGTCCTGACTTTC. This gives the protein CASSPGRVSSGANVLTF. The entire variable domain, with the rest obtained from reference TRBV5-4 and TRBJ2-6, is as follows: ETGVTQSPTHLIKTRGQQVTLRCSSQSGHNTVSWYQQALGQGPQFIFQYYREEENGRGNFPPRFSGLQFPNYSSELNVNALELDDSALYLCASSPGRVSSGANVLTFGAGSRLTVL.

CDR3 in DNA: TGTGCCAGCAGAACCGGCTTATCGGGGGACAATGAGCAGTTCTTC. It is translated as CASRTGLSGDNEQFF. The chain joins TRBV7-2 to TRBJ2-1; D is possibly TRBD2 (6 bases). The germline CDR1 and CDR2 sequences are SGHTA and FQGNSA. This CDR3 comprises 15 residues. The germline V and J ends were trimmed by 6 bases and 5 bases, with 17 bases remaining between them.

V is TRBV5-6 and J is TRBJ2-5; D gene ambiguous. This CDR3 has 14 residues. Germline V CDR1 and CDR2: SGHDT, YYEEEE. V lost 0 bases to trimming and J lost 2 bases, with 8 bases between them. CDR3 sequence (DNA): TGTGCCAGCAGCTTGGGACCGACTCAAGAGACCCAGTACTTC. Encoded protein: CASSLGPTQETQYF.

The chain recombines TRBV28 with TRBJ2-7; TRBD2 agrees at 7 bases. This CDR3 contains 15 residues. The trim removed 2 bases at V and 5 bases at J, leaving 9 bases unmatched. Germline CDR1 MDHEN, CDR2 SYDVKM. The CDR3 sequence: CASSLSVGRINEQYF. In DNA form, the CDR3 reads TGTGCCAGCAGTTTAAGTGTCGGGAGGATCAACGAGCAGTACTTC. Using reference TRBV28 and TRBJ2-7 for the parts outside the CDR3, the full variable domain is DVKVTQSSRYLVKRTGEKVFLECVQDMDHENMFWYRQDPGLGLRLIYFSYDVKMKEKGDIPEGYSVSREKKERFSLILESASTNQTSMYLCASSLSVGRINEQYFGPGTRLTVT.

The chain has TRBV28 and TRBJ2-4; D uncertain. Looked up from germline, CDR1 is MDHEN and CDR2 is SYDVKM. Between the trimmed V and J ends, which lost 4 bases and 0 bases, there was a span of 4 bases. The CDR3 has 13 residues. CDR3 coding DNA: TGTGCCAGCAGTTCGACAGCCAAAAACATTCAGTACTTC. Protein: CASSSTAKNIQYF.

V is TRBV27 and J is TRBJ1-6, with 8 bases fitting TRBD1. V lost 3 bases, J lost 10 bases, and 11 bases stayed unmatched. CDR1 is MNHEY, CDR2 SMNVEV, per germline (reference sequence). CDR3 length: 16 amino acids. The CDR3 DNA is TGTGCCAGCAGTTTCCTATTCGACAGGGGCTTATCACCCCTCCACTTT. Its protein is CASSFLFDRGLSPLHF.

The chain has TRBV18 and TRBJ2-1, with 8 positions matching TRBD2. Germline V gene data show CDR1 as KGHSH and CDR2 as LQKENI. The ends lost 3 bases at V and 3 bases at J; junction bases unmatched: 4. CDR3 length: 15 amino acids. CDR3 sequence: CASSPKGLDYNEQFF. CDR3 coding DNA: TGTGCCAGCTCACCGAAGGGACTAGACTACAATGAGCAGTTCTTC.